This T cell receptor beta chain was identified during a study of cytomegalovirus exposure and HLA in healthy donors. General study results and limits: Later examination showed HLA-associated TCR beta chains had greater clonal expansion than equally common others.

The CDR3 length is 16 residues. Germline V CDR1 and CDR2: MDHEN, SYDVKM. To note about this clone: What it binds is not known.

In the PCR, 60 Vbeta and 13 Jbeta primers were used. Assay: immunoSEQ multiplex PCR; the TCRdb copy retains only in-frame clones and omits some. This repertoire includes roughly 220,000 clones. This chain joins TRBV28 and TRBJ2-5; 9 bases are shared with TRBD2. The end of the DNA is better explained by TRBJ2-7, so the J call may be wrong. The sequence was obtained from a girl between 2 and 10 years old in good health and CMV-seropositive. The sequenced sample was PBMCs. The CDR3, as DNA: TGTGCCAGCAGTTTCATCGTAGGAGCGGGAGGCTACGAGCAGTACTTC. As protein: CASSFIVGAGGYEQYF.